The 13 T cell receptor beta chains in this list originate from one sample, sequenced in a study of cytomegalovirus exposure and HLA in healthy donors. PCR was performed using 60 Vbeta and 13 Jbeta primers. Profiling relied on immunoSEQ multiplex PCR, and the TCRdb table lists in-frame clones only, not all of them. This sample carries about 160,000 clones, around 79% of them seen once, and the ten largest clones take about 1.3%. Sequencing was performed on PBMCs. The receptors originated from a man aged 18 to 29 in good health and CMV-seronegative.

The DNA for the CDR3 is TGTGCCAGCAGGGCGACAGGTTCGTGGGAGCAGTACTTC. Encoded protein: CASRATGSWEQYF. The V and J genes are TRBV7-2 and TRBJ2-7; D is possibly TRBD1 (6 bases). The CDR3 is made up of 13 amino acids. The germline CDR1 and CDR2 sequences are SGHTA and FQGNSA. Trimming removed 6 bases from V and 7 bases from J, with 16 bases in between.

The chain links TRBV6-5 to TRBJ1-1; D is unresolved. The CDR3 contains 13 residues. Germline V gene sequence: CDR1 MNHEY, CDR2 SVGAGI. Trimming removed 2 bases from V and 4 bases from J, with 8 bases in between. The CDR3 DNA reads as TGTGCCAGCAGTTACAGGGAGGGCACTGAAGCTTTCTTT. It codes for CASSYREGTEAFF.

The chain couples TRBV5-1 to TRBJ2-2, with a possible D match to TRBD1 (5 bases). V shed 0 bases and J shed 7 bases, with 13 bases lying between them. CDR1 is SGHRS and CDR2 is YFSETQ in the germline V gene. The CDR3 is made up of 15 amino acids. The CDR3 sequence: CASSLGGRVHGELFF. In DNA form, the CDR3 reads TGCGCCAGCAGCTTGGGGGGCAGGGTCCACGGGGAGCTGTTTTTT.

This chain joins TRBV9 and TRBJ2-7; weak D call: TRBD1 (6 bases). Germline CDR1 is SGDLS and CDR2 is YYNGEE. CDR3 size: 14 residues. V shed 4 bases and J shed 3 bases, with 14 bases lying between them. The CDR3, as DNA: TGTGCCAGCAGCCCCGAGGGACACTTCTACGAGCAGTACTTC. It codes for CASSPEGHFYEQYF.

The J gene is TRBJ1-4, the V gene TRBV18, with D unclear. This CDR3 comprises 14 residues. V lost 2 bases and J lost 4, with 8 bases in between. Germline V gene sequence: CDR1 KGHSH, CDR2 LQKENI. Written as DNA, the CDR3 is TGTGCCAGCTCACCAGAAGCCTTTAATGAAAAACTGTTTTTT. Translated, it gives CASSPEAFNEKLFF.

The chain carries TRBV6-6 and TRBJ1-1, with TRBD1 matching 8 bases. V shed 2 bases and J 3 bases; nucleotides not matched to a gene: 2. The CDR3 is 14 amino acids. Germline values: CDR1 MNHNY, CDR2 SVGAGI (reference sequence). The CDR3 loop is CASSYLDRDTEAFF. CDR3 coding DNA: TGTGCCAGCAGTTACCTGGACAGGGACACTGAAGCTTTCTTT.

The chain is built from TRBV9 and TRBJ2-7; TRBD2 is a possible D gene (6 bases). Between the trimmed V and J ends, which lost 3 bases and 5 bases, there was a span of 18 bases. The germline CDR1 and CDR2 sequences are SGDLS and YYNGEE. The CDR3 is made up of 15 amino acids. CDR3 region: CASSARLGLNDEQYF. The CDR3 nucleotides are TGTGCCAGCAGCGCCAGACTAGGACTGAATGACGAGCAGTACTTC.

This clone was seen only once. The rearrangement joins TRBV2 to TRBJ2-7; 10 bases line up with TRBD2. The ends lost 10 bases at V and 0 bases at J; junction bases unmatched: 9. The length of the CDR3 is 15 residues. Germline CDR1 reads SNHLY; CDR2 reads FYNNEI. The CDR3 nucleotides are TGTGCCACCAAAGAACTAGCGGGAATCTCCTACGAGCAGTACTTC. It encodes CATKELAGISYEQYF.

Comment on this clone: Compared with germline, one end of the junction differs, possibly owing to a read error. The rearrangement joins TRBV7-9 to TRBJ2-1; tentative D call: TRBD2 (5 bases). CDR1 and CDR2 from the germline V gene are SEHNR and FQNEAQ (reference sequence). CDR3 length equals 10 residues. The CDR3 DNA sequence: TGTTCCAGCCCGGCGGGTGAGCAGTTCTTC. Its protein product is CSSPAGEQFF.

CDR3 DNA sequence: TGTGCCTGGAGTGTGATGCAGGGGCGGACTGAAGCTTTCTTT. This encodes CAWSVMQGRTEAFF. The J gene is TRBJ1-1, the V gene TRBV30; TRBD1 is a possible D gene (6 bases). V lost 0 bases and J 5 bases, leaving 13 bases between the germline ends. This CDR3 contains 14 residues. Germline loops: CDR1 GTSNPN, CDR2 SVGIG (reference sequence).

The rearrangement uses TRBV9 and TRBJ2-7; TRBD1 matches at 9 bases. The V and J ends lost 3 bases and 7 bases, in that order; junction bases with no gene match: 11. Per the germline V gene, CDR1 is SGDLS and CDR2 is YYNGEE. The CDR3 is 15 residues long. DNA for the CDR3: TGTGCCAGCAGCGGGCCCGGGACAGGGAGGGATGAGCAGTACTTC. Encoded protein: CASSGPGTGRDEQYF.

The V call is TRBV11-2, the J call TRBJ2-3; D might be TRBD2 (5 bases). CDR1 SGHAT and CDR2 FQNNGV come from the germline V gene. Trimming removed 4 bases at V and 1 base at J, with 18 bases between. The CDR3 is 17 amino acids. CDR3 DNA: TGTGCCAGCAGCTCCCAGAGAGGGCCATCGGGCACAGATACGCAGTATTTT. Its translation: CASSSQRGPSGTDTQYF.

This chain links TRBV28 with TRBJ2-2; D possibly corresponds to TRBD1 (5 bases). CDR1 and CDR2 from the germline V gene are MDHEN and SYDVKM. The CDR3 is made up of 13 amino acids. Trimming removed 8 bases at V and 1 base at J, with 8 bases between. The CDR3 reads CASLGQNTGELFF. The CDR3 DNA reads as TGTGCCAGCCTAGGACAGAACACCGGGGAGCTGTTTTTT.